This T cell receptor beta chain was sequenced for a study of control samples from healthy donors and cancer patients. The CDR3 sequence is 14 residues long. Germline CDR1 is LNHDA and CDR2 is SQIVND (reference sequence). Between the trimmed V and J ends, which lost 4 bases and 8 bases, there was a span of 12 bases. Only in-frame clones appear in the TCRdb table, and some are missing; sequencing was by immunoSEQ multiplex PCR. This table holds approximately 79,000 clones, about 88% found once. V gene TRBV19 combines with J gene TRBJ1-6, with no clear D. The TCR was taken from a man aged 50 to 59 in good health. The sample taken for sequencing was blood. CDR3 nucleotide sequence: TGTGCCAGTAGTAGGGATCCGTCCGATTCACCCCTCCACTTT. The encoded protein is CASSRDPSDSPLHF.